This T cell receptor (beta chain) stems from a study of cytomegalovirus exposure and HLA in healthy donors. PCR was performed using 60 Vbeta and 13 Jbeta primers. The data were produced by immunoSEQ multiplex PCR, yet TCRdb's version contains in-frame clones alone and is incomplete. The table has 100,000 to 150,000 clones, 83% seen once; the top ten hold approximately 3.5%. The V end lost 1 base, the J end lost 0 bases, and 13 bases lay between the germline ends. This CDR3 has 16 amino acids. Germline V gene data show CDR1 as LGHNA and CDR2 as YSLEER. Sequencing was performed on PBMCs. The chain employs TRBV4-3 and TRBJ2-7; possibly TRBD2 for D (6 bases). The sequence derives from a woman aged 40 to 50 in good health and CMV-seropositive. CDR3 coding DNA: TGCGCCAGCAGCCAAGTTGGGACTGTGAACTCCTACGAGCAGTACTTC. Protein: CASSQVGTVNSYEQYF.